A single sample is the source of the 12 T cell receptor beta chains below, sequenced in a study of blood T cell repertoires in COVID-19. TCRdb's copy holds only in-frame clones and misses some; the assay was immunoSEQ multiplex PCR. There are some 120,000 clones in the sample; approximately 90% occur only once, and more than 2% lies in the top ten. Sequenced sample: peripheral blood. These receptors were obtained from a woman in her fifties or sixties with acute or convalescent COVID-19.

In its sample, this clone was seen once. This rearrangement joins TRBV18 to TRBJ2-7; 10 nucleotides align to TRBD1. Trimming cost V 4 bases and J 4 bases; bases outside gene matches: 7. Looked up from germline, CDR1 is KGHSH and CDR2 is LQKENI. This CDR3 is built from 15 residues. The CDR3 bases are TGTGCCAGCTCACTCGCCGGGACAGGGGAGTACGAGCAGTACTTC. This encodes CASSLAGTGEYEQYF. Supplemented by reference TRBV18 and TRBJ2-7, the full variable domain reads NAGVMQNPRHLVRRRGQEARLRCSPMKGHSHVYWYRQLPEEGLKFMVYLQKENIIDESGMPKERFSAEFPKEGPSILRIQQVVRGDSAAYFCASSLAGTGEYEQYFGPGTRLTVT.

The chain uses TRBV27 and TRBJ2-7, with TRBD1 as a possible D gene (6 bases). The CDR3 length is 13 residues. Trimming pared 7 bases from V and 2 bases from J, leaving 12 bases between. Germline V CDR1 and CDR2: MNHEY, SMNVEV (reference sequence). CDR3 sequence (DNA): TGTGCCAGCAAGAACCAGGGGACCTACGAGCAGTACTTC. Translating it yields CASKNQGTYEQYF.

This chain connects TRBV7-9 to TRBJ1-6, with D possibly matching TRBD1 (6 bases). The V gene lost 5 bases and the J gene lost 7 bases, with 15 bases spanning the gap. The CDR3 totals 15 residues. The germline V gene encodes CDR1 SEHNR and CDR2 FQNEAQ (reference sequence). The DNA for the CDR3 is TGTGCCAGCAGCCTGTCAGGGGTGGGAAATTCACCCCTCCACTTT. It specifies CASSLSGVGNSPLHF.

CDR3 bases: TGTGCCAGCAGCCTCCTGGACAGGGGAAAATCACCCCTCCACTTT. Its protein is CASSLLDRGKSPLHF. This chain links TRBV7-2 with TRBJ1-6; 9 bases map to TRBD1. Germline V gene sequence: CDR1 SGHTA, CDR2 FQGNSA. The CDR3 consists of 15 residues. V was pared by 5 bases and J by 10 bases, with 9 bases of the junction left unmatched.

The chain combines TRBV5-1 with TRBJ1-1; unclear D gene. V gave up 0 bases and J gave up 4 bases, with 10 bases separating them. Per germline, CDR1 SGHRS and CDR2 YFSETQ. CDR3 length equals 14 residues. CDR3 protein: CASSLAPPSTEAFF. CDR3 sequence (DNA): TGCGCCAGCAGCTTGGCCCCCCCGAGCACTGAAGCTTTCTTT. Full variable domain (remainder filled in from reference TRBV5-1 and TRBJ1-1): KAGVTQTPRYLIKTRGQQVTLSCSPISGHRSVSWYQQTPGQGLQFLFEYFSETQRNKGNFPGRFSGRQFSNSRSEMNVSTLELGDSALYLCASSLAPPSTEAFFGQGTRLTVV.

The chain employs TRBV7-8 and TRBJ2-3, with D perhaps TRBD1 (5 bases). The CDR3 is made up of 13 amino acids. Trimming pared 5 bases from V and 10 bases from J, leaving 16 bases between. The germline V gene has CDR1 SGHVS and CDR2 FQNEAQ. CDR3 sequence (DNA): TGTGCCAGCAGCATCCGGGTCCTAGGGGCGCAGTATTTT. As protein: CASSIRVLGAQYF.

The chain is built from TRBV7-2 and TRBJ2-3; D perhaps matches TRBD1 (5 bases). Germline assignment: CDR1 SGHTA and CDR2 FQGNSA. Trimming removed 5 bases from V and 2 bases from J, with 14 bases in between. This CDR3 spans 15 amino acids. This CDR3 is CASSLRGTYTDTQYF. CDR3 DNA: TGTGCCAGCAGCCTAAGGGGAACCTACACAGATACGCAGTATTTT.

The CDR3 DNA reads TGTGCCAGCAGTCGCTCAGGGAATCAGCCCCAGCATTTT. Protein product: CASSRSGNQPQHF. This chain connects TRBV6-2 or TRBV6-3 to TRBJ1-5, with a possible D match to TRBD1 (5 bases). Germline-derived CDR1 and CDR2 are MNHEY and SVGEGT. Trimming removed 5 bases from V and 4 bases from J, with 9 bases in between. The CDR3 runs to 13 residues.

This clone was recorded a few times. The chain recombines TRBV30 with TRBJ2-5, with D maybe TRBD2 (5 bases). CDR3 length: 13 residues. Per the germline V gene, CDR1 is GTSNPN and CDR2 is SVGIG (reference sequence). V was clipped by 3 bases and J by 5 bases, with 13 bases between them. The CDR3 DNA sequence: TGTGCCTGGAGCGGGGTGGGGTTGGAGACCCAGTACTTC. Protein product: CAWSGVGLETQYF. Combining the CDR3 with reference TRBV30 and TRBJ2-5 gives the whole variable domain SQTIHQWPATLVQPVGSPLSLECTVEGTSNPNLYWYRQAAGRGLQLLFYSVGIGQISSEVPQNLSASRPQDRQFILSSKKLLLSDSGFYLCAWSGVGLETQYFGPGTRLLVL.

The V and J genes are TRBV5-1 and TRBJ1-1, with 10 bases aligning to TRBD1. The V gene's germline CDR1 is SGHRS and CDR2 YFSETQ. The J segment lost 4 bases and the V segment lost 1 base, leaving 10 bases of the junction unmatched. The CDR3 runs 17 residues. CDR3 residues: CASSLMGTGVVGTEAFF. For the CDR3, the DNA is TGCGCCAGCAGCTTGATGGGGACAGGGGTAGTTGGCACTGAAGCTTTCTTT.

The chain carries TRBV9 and TRBJ1-5; a weak D match, TRBD1 (5 bases). The CDR3 runs 15 residues. Germline-derived CDR1 and CDR2 are SGDLS and YYNGEE. Trimming took off 3 bases at V and 0 bases at J, with 10 bases between the two ends. The DNA for the CDR3 is TGTGCCAGCAGCGCGGGGGGTTATAGCAATCAGCCCCAGCATTTT. This sequence encodes CASSAGGYSNQPQHF.

This clone was recorded a few times. The chain employs TRBV10-3 and TRBJ2-7; 11 bases are a match to TRBD2. Germline V gives CDR1 ENHRY, CDR2 SYGVKD. The V segment lost 7 bases and the J segment 0 bases; nucleotides outside the gene matches: 5. The length of the CDR3 is 15 residues. The CDR3 loop reads CAIMSSGGTSYEQYF. The CDR3 bases are TGTGCCATCATGTCTAGCGGGGGGACCTCCTACGAGCAGTACTTC.